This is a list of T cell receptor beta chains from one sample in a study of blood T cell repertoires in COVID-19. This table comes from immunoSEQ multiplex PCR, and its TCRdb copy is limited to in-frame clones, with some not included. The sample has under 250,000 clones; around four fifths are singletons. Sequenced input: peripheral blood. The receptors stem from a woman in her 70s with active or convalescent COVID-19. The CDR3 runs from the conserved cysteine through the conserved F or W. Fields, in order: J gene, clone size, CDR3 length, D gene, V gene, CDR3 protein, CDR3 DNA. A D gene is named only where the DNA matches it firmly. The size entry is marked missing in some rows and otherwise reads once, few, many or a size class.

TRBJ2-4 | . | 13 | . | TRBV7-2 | CASSFDRKNIQYF | TGTGCCAGCTCCTTTGACAGAAAAAACATTCAGTACTTC
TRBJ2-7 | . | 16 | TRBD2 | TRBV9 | CASSVSLAGDPYEQYF | TGTGCCAGCAGCGTATCCCTAGCGGGAGACCCTTACGAGCAGTACTTC
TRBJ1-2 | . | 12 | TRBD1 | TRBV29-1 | CSAQGQGAGYTF | TGCAGCGCTCAGGGACAGGGGGCTGGCTACACCTTC
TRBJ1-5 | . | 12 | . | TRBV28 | CASSQGNQPQHF | TGTGCCAGTTCACAGGGAAATCAGCCCCAGCATTTT
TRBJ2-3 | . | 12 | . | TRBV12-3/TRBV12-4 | CASRLGADTQYF | TGTGCCAGCAGGCTAGGGGCAGATACGCAGTATTTT
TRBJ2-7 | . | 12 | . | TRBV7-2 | CASSPYSYEQYF | TGTGCCAGCAGCCCTTACTCCTACGAGCAGTACTTC
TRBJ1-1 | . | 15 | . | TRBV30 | CAWSVLGGANTEAFF | TGTGCCTGGAGTGTACTAGGTGGTGCGAACACTGAAGCTTTCTTT
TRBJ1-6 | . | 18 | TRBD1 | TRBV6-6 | CASSLYSPGQGAYSPLHF | TGTGCCAGCAGTCTTTACTCCCCGGGACAGGGGGCTTATTCACCCCTCCACTTT
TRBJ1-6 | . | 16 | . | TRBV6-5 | CASSYSVSSYNSPLHF | TGTGCCAGCAGTTACTCTGTGAGCTCCTATAATTCACCCCTCCACTTT
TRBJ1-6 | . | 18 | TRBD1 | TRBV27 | CASSLRGQESSYNSPLHF | TGTGCCAGCAGTTTACGGGGACAGGAAAGCTCCTATAATTCACCCCTCCACTTT
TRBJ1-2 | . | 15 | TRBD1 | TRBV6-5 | CASSYSTGANYGYTF | TGTGCCAGCAGTTACAGTACAGGGGCTAACTATGGCTACACCTTC
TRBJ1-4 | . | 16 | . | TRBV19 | CAAGLGAYATNEKLFF | TGTGCCGCCGGTTTGGGGGCCTACGCAACTAATGAAAAACTGTTTTTT
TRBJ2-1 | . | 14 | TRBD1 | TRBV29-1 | CSVVRDSYYNEQFF | TGCAGCGTTGTTCGGGACAGCTACTACAATGAGCAGTTCTTC
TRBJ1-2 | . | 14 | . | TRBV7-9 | CASSLLAEDYGYTF | TGTGCCAGCAGCTTACTCGCAGAGGACTATGGCTACACCTTC
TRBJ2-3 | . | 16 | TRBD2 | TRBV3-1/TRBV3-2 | CASSQDPGLSTDTQYF | TGTGCCAGCAGCCAAGACCCGGGACTAAGCACAGATACGCAGTATTTT
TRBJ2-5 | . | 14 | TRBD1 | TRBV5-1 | CASSAGQGKETQYF | TGCGCCAGCAGCGCGGGACAGGGGAAGGAGACCCAGTACTTC
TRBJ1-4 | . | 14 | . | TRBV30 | CAWSSGGSNEKLFF | TGTGCCTGGAGTTCGGGAGGAAGTAATGAAAAACTGTTTTTT
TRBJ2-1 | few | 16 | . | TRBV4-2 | CASSQGQGGSYNEQFF | TGTGCCAGCAGCCAAGGACAGGGAGGCTCCTACAATGAGCAGTTCTTC
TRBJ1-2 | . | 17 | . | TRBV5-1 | CASSLAGGPTQGYGYTF | TGCGCCAGCAGCTTGGCGGGGGGACCGACTCAGGGCTATGGCTACACCTTC
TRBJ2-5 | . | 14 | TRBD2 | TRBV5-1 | CASRSPGGQETQYF | TGCGCCAGCAGGTCTCCGGGGGGACAAGAGACCCAGTACTTC
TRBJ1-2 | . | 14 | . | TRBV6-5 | CASSPFRVQDGYTF | TGTGCCAGCAGCCCCTTCAGGGTACAGGATGGCTACACCTTC
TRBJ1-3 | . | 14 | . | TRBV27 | CASRWGGPENTIYF | TGTGCCAGCAGATGGGGGGGGCCGGAAAACACCATATATTTT
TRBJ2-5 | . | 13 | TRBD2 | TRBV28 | CASGASGPETQYF | TGTGCCAGCGGAGCTAGCGGACCAGAGACCCAGTACTTC
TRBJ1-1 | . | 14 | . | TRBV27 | CASSSREVAVGAFF | TGTGCCAGCAGTTCCAGGGAGGTAGCGGTAGGAGCTTTCTTT
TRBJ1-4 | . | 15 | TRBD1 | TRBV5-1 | CASSWLGTGEEKLFF | TGCGCCAGCAGCTGGTTAGGGACAGGGGAGGAAAAACTGTTTTTT
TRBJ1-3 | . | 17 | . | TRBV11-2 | CASSINGGLISGNTIYF | TGTGCCAGCAGCATAAACGGGGGGCTAATCTCTGGAAACACCATATATTTT
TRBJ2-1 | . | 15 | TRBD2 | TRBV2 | CASSEERESYNEQFF | TGTGCCAGCAGTGAAGAGCGGGAGAGCTACAATGAGCAGTTCTTC
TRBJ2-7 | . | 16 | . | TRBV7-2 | CASSLGGGLLSYEQYF | TGTGCCAGCAGCTTGGGCGGGGGCCTTCTTTCCTACGAGCAGTACTTC
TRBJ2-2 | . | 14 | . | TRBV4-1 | CASSQQGFTGELFF | TGCGCCAGCAGCCAGCAGGGGTTCACCGGGGAGCTGTTTTTT
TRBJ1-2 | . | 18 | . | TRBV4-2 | CASSQVPSVGGISYGYTF | TGTGCCAGCAGCCAAGTTCCCAGCGTGGGGGGGATTAGCTATGGCTACACCTTC
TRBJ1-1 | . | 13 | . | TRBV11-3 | CASSLLMNTEAFF | TGTGCCAGCAGCTTACTTATGAACACTGAAGCTTTCTTT
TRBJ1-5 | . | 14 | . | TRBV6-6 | CASSFNRGNQPQHF | TGTGCCAGCAGTTTCAATCGGGGGAATCAGCCCCAGCATTTT
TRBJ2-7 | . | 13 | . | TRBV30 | CAWSEGLEGEQYF | TGTGCCTGGAGCGAGGGTCTTGAAGGCGAGCAGTACTTC
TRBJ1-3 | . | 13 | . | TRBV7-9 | CASSLGPPNTIYF | TGTGCCAGCAGCCTGGGCCCACCAAACACCATATATTTT
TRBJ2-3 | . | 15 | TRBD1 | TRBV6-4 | CASRAGQGQADTQYF | TGTGCCAGCAGAGCAGGACAGGGGCAGGCAGATACGCAGTATTTT
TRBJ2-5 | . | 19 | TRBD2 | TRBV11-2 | CASSLTSGRARVWGETQYF | TGTGCCAGCAGCTTAACTAGCGGGAGGGCCAGGGTATGGGGAGAGACCCAGTACTTC
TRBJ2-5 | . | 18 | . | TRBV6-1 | CASSEGVGVAAPWETQYF | TGTGCCAGCAGTGAAGGGGTGGGGGTAGCGGCCCCATGGGAGACCCAGTACTTC
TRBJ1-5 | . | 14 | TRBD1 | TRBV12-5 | CASGPGQGNQPQHF | TGTGCTAGTGGCCCCGGACAGGGAAATCAGCCCCAGCATTTT
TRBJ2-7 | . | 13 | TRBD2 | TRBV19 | CASTSSGRFEQYF | TGTGCCAGTACGAGTAGCGGGAGGTTCGAGCAGTACTTC
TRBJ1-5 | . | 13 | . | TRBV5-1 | CASSPAGDQPQHF | TGCGCCAGCAGCCCAGCAGGGGACCAGCCCCAGCATTTT
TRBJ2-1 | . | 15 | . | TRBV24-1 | CATRGGDQGNNEQFF | TGTGCCACCAGGGGCGGGGACCAAGGTAACAATGAGCAGTTCTTC
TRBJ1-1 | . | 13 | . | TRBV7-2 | CASSLVGRGKAFF | TGTGCCAGCAGCTTAGTCGGCAGGGGAAAAGCTTTCTTT
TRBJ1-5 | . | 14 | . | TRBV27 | CASSPRYSNQPQHF | TGTGCCAGCAGTCCCAGATATAGCAATCAGCCCCAGCATTTT
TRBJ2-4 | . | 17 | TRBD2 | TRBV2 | CASSEFHASGSRNIQYF | TGTGCCAGCAGTGAATTCCACGCTAGCGGGAGCAGGAACATTCAGTACTTC
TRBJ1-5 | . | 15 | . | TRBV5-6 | CASSRGIGNYQPQHF | TGTGCCAGCAGCCGAGGGATAGGAAATTATCAGCCCCAGCATTTT
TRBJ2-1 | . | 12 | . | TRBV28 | CASRSYQNEQFF | TGTGCCAGCAGGTCTTATCAGAATGAGCAGTTCTTC
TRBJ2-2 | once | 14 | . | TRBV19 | CASIQGPRTGELFF | TGTGCCAGTATTCAGGGTCCACGAACCGGGGAGCTGTTTTTT
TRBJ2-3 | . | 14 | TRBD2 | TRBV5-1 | CASSQRGGLHTQYF | TGCGCCAGTTCCCAGCGGGGGGGCCTACATACGCAGTATTTT
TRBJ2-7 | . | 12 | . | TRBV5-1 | CASSSSSIEQYF | TGCGCCAGCAGCTCGAGCTCGATCGAGCAGTACTTC
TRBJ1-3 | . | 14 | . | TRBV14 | CASNAANSGNTIYF | TGTGCCAGCAACGCGGCAAACTCTGGAAACACCATATATTTT
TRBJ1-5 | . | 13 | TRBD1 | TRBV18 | CASSGQGDQPQHF | TGTGCCAGCTCGGGACAGGGGGATCAGCCCCAGCATTTT
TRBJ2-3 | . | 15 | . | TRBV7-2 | CASSSQGSITDTQYF | TGTGCCAGCAGCTCCCAGGGCTCCATCACAGATACGCAGTATTTT